The clone carrying this TCR beta chain came up many times. For TCRbeta, the library was prepared with unique molecular identifiers. TCRdb reanalysed the PCR reads using MiXCR and keeps one entry per CDR3 protein. Of some 640,000 distinct CDR3 sequences in the sample, over 15% were seen once. The data were obtained in a study of T-cell reconstitution after alpha-beta-depleted transplantation in children. The CDR3 totals 14 residues. CDR1 SQVTM and CDR2 ANQGSEA come from the germline V gene. Between the trimmed V and J ends, which lost 6 bases and 2 bases, there was a span of 15 bases. The material was PBMCs from the stem cell graft donor, obtained from the stem cell graft. The TCR was taken from a human donor who donated a stem cell graft to a child with acute myeloid leukemia. The rearrangement links TRBV29-1 to TRBJ2-3, with D hard to call. This CDR3 reads CSVKLAFVTDTQYF. CDR3 coding DNA: TGCAGCGTGAAACTTGCCTTTGTCACAGATACGCAGTATTTT.